A selection of T cell receptor beta chains follows, all from one sample in a study of blood T cell repertoires in COVID-19. Only in-frame clones appear in the TCRdb table, and some are missing; sequencing was by immunoSEQ multiplex PCR. This sample has hundreds of thousands of clones; 89% occur once, and the top ten carry around 0.95%. The sample consisted of peripheral blood. These receptors all stem from a man between 18 and 35 years old with COVID-19, enrolled during active disease. The CDR3 runs from the conserved cysteine through the conserved F or W. D genes are given only for firm matches. Clone sizes are given selectively: once, few, many, or a class where the clone is expanded.

NA,TRBV5-6,NA,TRBJ1-1,CASSPGLMNTEAFF,TGTGCCAGCAGCCCAGGGTTAATGAACACTGAAGCTTTCTTT
NA,TRBV12-5,few,TRBJ1-6,CASGLVSVNSPLHF,TGTGCTAGTGGTTTGGTGTCGGTAAATTCACCCCTCCACTTT
NA,TRBV14,NA,TRBJ1-1,CASSHGWGAEAFF,TGTGCCAGCAGCCACGGATGGGGGGCTGAAGCTTTCTTT
NA,TRBV7-9,NA,TRBJ1-1,CASSSPSLIGTEAFF,TGTGCCAGCAGCTCCCCGTCGCTTATCGGTACTGAAGCTTTCTTT
NA,TRBV30,NA,TRBJ2-3,CAWSLGLDTDTQYF,TGTGCCTGGAGTTTAGGACTCGACACAGATACGCAGTATTTT
TRBD2,TRBV5-6,NA,TRBJ2-1,CASSSGGYEQFF,TGTGCCAGCAGCTCGGGAGGGTATGAGCAGTTCTTC
NA,TRBV6-5,NA,TRBJ2-3,CASRAVVARTDTQYF,TGTGCCAGCAGAGCCGTAGTTGCACGGACAGATACGCAGTATTTT
NA,TRBV7-2,NA,TRBJ2-1,CASSWMDSLMQFF,TGTGCCAGCAGCTGGATGGATAGCTTGATGCAGTTCTTC
TRBD2,TRBV11-2,NA,TRBJ2-7,CASSLGLADAYEQYF,TGTGCCAGCAGCTTAGGACTAGCGGACGCCTACGAGCAGTACTTC
TRBD1,TRBV6-6,NA,TRBJ1-1,CASSYGTGRGTEAFF,TGTGCCAGCAGTTACGGGACAGGACGTGGGACTGAAGCTTTCTTT
NA,TRBV11-2,many,TRBJ2-2,CASSHTNTGELFF,TGTGCCAGCAGCCACACGAACACCGGGGAGCTGTTTTTT
TRBD1,TRBV7-9,NA,TRBJ1-1,CASSYGQDEAFF,TGTGCCAGCAGCTACGGACAGGATGAAGCTTTCTTT
NA,TRBV3-1/TRBV3-2,NA,TRBJ2-3,CASSRHPSKSTDTQYF,TGTGCCAGCAGCCGCCATCCTAGCAAGAGCACAGATACGCAGTATTTT
NA,TRBV24-1,NA,TRBJ2-1,CATSDQGGSYNEQFF,TGTGCCACCAGTGACCAGGGGGGCTCCTACAATGAGCAGTTCTTC
TRBD1,TRBV5-1,NA,TRBJ2-2,CASSWTGDTGELFF,TGCGCCAGCAGCTGGACAGGGGACACCGGGGAGCTGTTTTTT
NA,TRBV13,NA,TRBJ2-1,CASSLGSLSYNEQFF,TGTGCCAGCAGCTTAGGGAGTTTATCCTACAATGAGCAGTTCTTC
TRBD2,TRBV7-9,NA,TRBJ2-1,CASSYPRAGGHYNEQFF,TGTGCCAGCAGCTACCCTCGAGCGGGGGGGCACTACAATGAGCAGTTCTTC